The rows below give T cell receptor beta chains drawn from one sample of a study of blood T cell repertoires in COVID-19. Generated by immunoSEQ multiplex PCR, the TCRdb table keeps only in-frame clones and is missing some. This sample has under 200,000 clones, with approximately 80% found just once. Sample: peripheral blood. Source of these receptors: a man in his 60s with acute or convalescent COVID-19. Each CDR3 is given with its conserved first and last residue. D genes are given only for firm matches. Rows give clone size only sometimes, using once, few, many, or a class for an expanded clone.

d_gene	v_gene	j_gene	abundance	len	CDR3nt	CDR3aa
TRBD1	TRBV9	TRBJ1-3	NA	19	TGTGCCAGCAGCGTAGGGGTTTGGACAGGGGGCGGTTCAGGAAACACCATATATTTT	CASSVGVWTGGGSGNTIYF
NA	TRBV10-3	TRBJ1-2	NA	16	TGTGCCATCAGTGACCCTGATGGGAGATTGGGCTATGGCTACACCTTC	CAISDPDGRLGYGYTF
NA	TRBV7-3	TRBJ2-7	few	11	TGTGCCAGCAGCTTGGGCGTAGAGCAGTACTTC	CASSLGVEQYF
NA	TRBV27	TRBJ1-6	NA	16	TGTGCCAGCAGTTTATCAGCAGGGGATGCTAATTCACCCCTCCACTTT	CASSLSAGDANSPLHF
TRBD1	TRBV10-3	TRBJ1-2	NA	12	TGTGCCATCAGTGTCACAGGGGACGGCTACACCTTC	CAISVTGDGYTF
TRBD1	TRBV7-9	TRBJ2-4	NA	16	TGTGCCAGCAGCTTCCGACAGGGGGCGAGAGGTTACATTCAGTACTTC	CASSFRQGARGYIQYF
NA	TRBV5-1	TRBJ1-1	NA	14	TGCGCCAGCAGCACACGGACGGGGGACGCTGAAGCTTTCTTT	CASSTRTGDAEAFF
NA	TRBV10-3	TRBJ1-6	NA	16	TGTGCCATCAGTGAAGGCGGCAGCTCCTATAATTCACCCCTCCACTTT	CAISEGGSSYNSPLHF
TRBD1	TRBV18	TRBJ1-1	NA	14	TGTGCCAGCTCACCGCCCGGGACAGGGGGACGAGCTTTCTTT	CASSPPGTGGRAFF
TRBD1	TRBV12-3/TRBV12-4	TRBJ1-2	once	13	TGTGCCAGCAGTTTAGGGGACAGATATGGCTACACCTTC	CASSLGDRYGYTF
TRBD1	TRBV7-3	TRBJ2-2	NA	14	TGTGCCAGCAGCTCGGGACAGGTCTCCGGGGAGCTGTTTTTT	CASSSGQVSGELFF